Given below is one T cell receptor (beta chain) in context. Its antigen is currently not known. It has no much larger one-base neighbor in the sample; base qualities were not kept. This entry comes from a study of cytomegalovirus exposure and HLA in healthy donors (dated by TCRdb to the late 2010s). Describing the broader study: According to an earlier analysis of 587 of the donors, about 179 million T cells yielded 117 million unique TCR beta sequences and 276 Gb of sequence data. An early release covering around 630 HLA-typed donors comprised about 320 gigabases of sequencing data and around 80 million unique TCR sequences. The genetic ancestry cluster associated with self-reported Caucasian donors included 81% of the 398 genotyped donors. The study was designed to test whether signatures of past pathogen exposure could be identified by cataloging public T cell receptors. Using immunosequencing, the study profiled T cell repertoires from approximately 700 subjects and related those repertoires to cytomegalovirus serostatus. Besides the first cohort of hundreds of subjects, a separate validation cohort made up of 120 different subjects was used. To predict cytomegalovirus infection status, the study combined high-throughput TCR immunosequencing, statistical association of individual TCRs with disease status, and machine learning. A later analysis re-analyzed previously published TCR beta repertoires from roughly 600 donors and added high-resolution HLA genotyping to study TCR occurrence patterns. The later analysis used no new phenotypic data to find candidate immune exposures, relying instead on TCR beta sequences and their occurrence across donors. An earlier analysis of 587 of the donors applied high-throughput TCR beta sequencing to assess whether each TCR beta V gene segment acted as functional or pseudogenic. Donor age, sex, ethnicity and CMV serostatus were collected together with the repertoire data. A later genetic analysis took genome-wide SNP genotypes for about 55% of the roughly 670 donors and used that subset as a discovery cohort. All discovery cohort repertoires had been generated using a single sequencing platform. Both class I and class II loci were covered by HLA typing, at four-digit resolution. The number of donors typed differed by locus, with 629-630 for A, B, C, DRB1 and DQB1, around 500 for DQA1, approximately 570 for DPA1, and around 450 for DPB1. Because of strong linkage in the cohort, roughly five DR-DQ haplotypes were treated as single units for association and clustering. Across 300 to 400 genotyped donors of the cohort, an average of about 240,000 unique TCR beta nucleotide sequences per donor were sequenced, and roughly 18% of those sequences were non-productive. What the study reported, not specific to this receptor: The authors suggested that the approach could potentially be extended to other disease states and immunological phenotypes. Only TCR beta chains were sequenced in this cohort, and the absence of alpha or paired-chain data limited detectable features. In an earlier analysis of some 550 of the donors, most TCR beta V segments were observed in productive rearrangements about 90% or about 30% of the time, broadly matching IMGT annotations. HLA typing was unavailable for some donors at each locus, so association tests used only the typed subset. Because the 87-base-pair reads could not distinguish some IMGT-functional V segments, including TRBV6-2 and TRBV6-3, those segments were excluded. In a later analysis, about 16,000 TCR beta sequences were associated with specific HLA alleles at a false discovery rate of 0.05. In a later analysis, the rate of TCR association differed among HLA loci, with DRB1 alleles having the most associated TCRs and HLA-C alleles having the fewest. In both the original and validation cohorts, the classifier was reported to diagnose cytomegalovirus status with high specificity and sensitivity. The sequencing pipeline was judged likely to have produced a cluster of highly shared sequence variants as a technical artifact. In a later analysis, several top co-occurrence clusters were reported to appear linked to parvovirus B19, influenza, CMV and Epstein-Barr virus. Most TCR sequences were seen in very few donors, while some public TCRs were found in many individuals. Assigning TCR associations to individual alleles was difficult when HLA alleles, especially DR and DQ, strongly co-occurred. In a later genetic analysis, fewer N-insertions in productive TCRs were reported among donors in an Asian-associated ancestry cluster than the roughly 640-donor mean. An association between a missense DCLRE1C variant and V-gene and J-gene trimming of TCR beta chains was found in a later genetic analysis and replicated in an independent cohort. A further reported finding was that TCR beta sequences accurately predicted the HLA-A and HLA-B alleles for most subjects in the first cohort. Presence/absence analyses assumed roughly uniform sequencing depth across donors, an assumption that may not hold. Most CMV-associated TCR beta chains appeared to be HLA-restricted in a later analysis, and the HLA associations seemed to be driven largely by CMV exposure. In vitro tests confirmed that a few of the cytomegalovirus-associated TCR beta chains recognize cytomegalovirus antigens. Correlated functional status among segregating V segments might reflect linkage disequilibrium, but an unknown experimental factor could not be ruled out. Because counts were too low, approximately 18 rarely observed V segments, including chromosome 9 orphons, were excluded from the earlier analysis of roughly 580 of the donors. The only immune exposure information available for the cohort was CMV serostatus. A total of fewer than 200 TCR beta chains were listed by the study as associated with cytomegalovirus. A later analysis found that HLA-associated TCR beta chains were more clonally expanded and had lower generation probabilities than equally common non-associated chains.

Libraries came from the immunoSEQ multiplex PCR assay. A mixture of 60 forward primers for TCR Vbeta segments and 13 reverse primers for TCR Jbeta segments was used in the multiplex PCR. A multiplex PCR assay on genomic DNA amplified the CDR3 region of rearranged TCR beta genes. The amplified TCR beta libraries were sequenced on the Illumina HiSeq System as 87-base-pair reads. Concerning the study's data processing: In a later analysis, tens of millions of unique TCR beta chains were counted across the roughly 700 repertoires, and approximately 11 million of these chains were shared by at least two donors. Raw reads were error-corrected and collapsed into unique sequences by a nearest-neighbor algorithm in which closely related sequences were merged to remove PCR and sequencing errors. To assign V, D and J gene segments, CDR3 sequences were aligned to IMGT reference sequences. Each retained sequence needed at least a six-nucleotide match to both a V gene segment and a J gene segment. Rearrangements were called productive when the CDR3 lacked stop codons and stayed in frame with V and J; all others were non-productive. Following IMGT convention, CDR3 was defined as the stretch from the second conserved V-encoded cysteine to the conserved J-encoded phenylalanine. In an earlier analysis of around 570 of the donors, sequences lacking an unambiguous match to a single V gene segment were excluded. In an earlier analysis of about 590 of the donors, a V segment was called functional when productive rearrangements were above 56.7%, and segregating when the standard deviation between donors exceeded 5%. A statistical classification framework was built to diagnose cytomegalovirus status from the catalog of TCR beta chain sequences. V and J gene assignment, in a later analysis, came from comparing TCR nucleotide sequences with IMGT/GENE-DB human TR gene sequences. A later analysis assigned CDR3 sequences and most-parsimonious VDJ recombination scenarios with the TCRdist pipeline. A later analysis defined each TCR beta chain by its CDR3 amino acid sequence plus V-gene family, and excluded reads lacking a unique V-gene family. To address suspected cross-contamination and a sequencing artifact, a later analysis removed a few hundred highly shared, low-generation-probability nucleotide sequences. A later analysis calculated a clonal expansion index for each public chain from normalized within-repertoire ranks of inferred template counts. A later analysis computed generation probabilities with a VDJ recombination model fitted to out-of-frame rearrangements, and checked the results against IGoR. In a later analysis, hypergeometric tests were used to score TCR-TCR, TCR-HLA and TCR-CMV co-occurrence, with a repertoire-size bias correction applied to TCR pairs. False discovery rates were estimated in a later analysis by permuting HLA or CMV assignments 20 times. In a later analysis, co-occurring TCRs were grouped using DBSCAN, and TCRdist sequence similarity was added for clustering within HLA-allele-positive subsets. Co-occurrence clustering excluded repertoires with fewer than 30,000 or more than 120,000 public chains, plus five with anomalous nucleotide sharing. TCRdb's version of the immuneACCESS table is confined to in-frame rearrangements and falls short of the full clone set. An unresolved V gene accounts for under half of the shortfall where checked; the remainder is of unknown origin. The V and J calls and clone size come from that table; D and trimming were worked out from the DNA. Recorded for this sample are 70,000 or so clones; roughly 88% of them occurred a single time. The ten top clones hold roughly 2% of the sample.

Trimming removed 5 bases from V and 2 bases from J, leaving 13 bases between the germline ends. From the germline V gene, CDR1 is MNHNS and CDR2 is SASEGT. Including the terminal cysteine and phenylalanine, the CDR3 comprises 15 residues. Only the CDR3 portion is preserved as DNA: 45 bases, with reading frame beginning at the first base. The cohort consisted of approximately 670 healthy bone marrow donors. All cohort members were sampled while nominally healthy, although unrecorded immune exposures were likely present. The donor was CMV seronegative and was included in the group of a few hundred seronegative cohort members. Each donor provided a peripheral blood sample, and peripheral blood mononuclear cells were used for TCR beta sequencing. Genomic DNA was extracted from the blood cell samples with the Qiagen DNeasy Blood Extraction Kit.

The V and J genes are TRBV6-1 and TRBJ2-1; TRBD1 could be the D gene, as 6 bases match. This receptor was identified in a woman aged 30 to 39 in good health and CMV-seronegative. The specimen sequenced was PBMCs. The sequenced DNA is TGTGCCAGCAGTAACCAGGGGCTAACCTACAATGAGCAGTTCTTC. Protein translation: CASSNQGLTYNEQFF.